Listed below are T cell receptor beta chains from one sample, sequenced in a study of graft-versus-host responses after intestinal transplantation. No antigen has been assigned to these receptors. The protocol was immunoSEQ multiplex PCR, while the TCRdb copy is restricted to in-frame clones and leaves out a portion. The data contain around 87,000 clones, about 90% of them seen just once; the ten biggest clones take up around 0.44%. Source: unstimulated CD8+ T cells sorted from spleen or lymph node cells, taken before transplant. These receptors were collected from a human donor who was the organ donor for an intestinal transplant. Each CDR3 is given with its conserved first and last residue. The D gene is left open where the match is weak. Size values are once, few and many counts, or a class for expanded clones, and some rows have none.

V gene	D gene	clone size	J gene	CDR3 protein	CDR3 DNA
TRBV7-9	.	.	TRBJ2-1	CASSRGGGIQFDEQFF	TGTGCCAGCAGCCGAGGGGGGGGCATTCAGTTCGATGAGCAGTTCTTC
TRBV5-5	TRBD1	.	TRBJ2-7	CASSWDSSYEQYF	TGTGCCAGCAGCTGGGACAGCTCCTACGAGCAGTACTTC
TRBV11-2	.	.	TRBJ1-1	CASSPGMNTEAFF	TGTGCCAGCAGCCCAGGGATGAACACTGAAGCTTTCTTT
TRBV4-3	.	.	TRBJ2-7	CASSPGYLTPYEQYF	TGCGCCAGCAGCCCCGGGTACCTGACTCCCTACGAGCAGTACTTC
TRBV11-3	.	.	TRBJ2-2	CASSPQTGTGELFF	TGTGCCAGCAGCCCCCAAACAGGGACCGGGGAGCTGTTTTTT
TRBV4-1	.	.	TRBJ2-1	CASSLFPVRAYNEQFF	TGCGCCAGCAGCTTGTTCCCCGTGCGGGCCTACAATGAGCAGTTCTTC
TRBV7-9	.	.	TRBJ2-2	CASKTSTGELFF	TGTGCCAGCAAGACTAGTACCGGGGAGCTGTTTTTT
TRBV28	TRBD2	.	TRBJ2-7	CASSLRGGYEQYF	TGTGCCAGCAGTCTTCGGGGGGGGTACGAGCAGTACTTC
TRBV7-3	TRBD1	.	TRBJ1-2	CASSPTGAGGYTF	TGTGCCAGCAGCCCTACAGGGGCGGGGGGCTACACCTTC
TRBV19	.	.	TRBJ1-2	CASEPRVYYGYTF	TGTGCCAGTGAACCCAGGGTTTACTATGGCTACACCTTC
TRBV4-3	TRBD1	.	TRBJ2-5	CASSQLRGLGETQYF	TGCGCCAGCAGCCAACTCAGGGGGCTCGGGGAGACCCAGTACTTC
TRBV2	TRBD1	once	TRBJ1-1	CASSLMDREGSTEAFF	TGTGCCAGCAGTCTAATGGACAGGGAAGGGAGCACTGAAGCTTTCTTT
TRBV4-3	.	once	TRBJ2-2	CASSHRGGTGELFF	TGCGCCAGCAGCCACAGGGGCGGAACCGGGGAGCTGTTTTTT
TRBV25-1	.	.	TRBJ2-3	CASSDLGDHTQYF	TGTGCCAGCAGTGACCTAGGGGATCATACGCAGTATTTT
TRBV4-3	.	.	TRBJ1-5	CASSQYGGQGPQHF	TGCGCCAGCAGCCAATATGGGGGCCAAGGGCCCCAGCATTTT